The TCR beta chain under discussion was sequenced for a study of T cells expressing NK-cell markers. Notes on the study in general: Whether the expanded NKG2C+ T cell clones recognized HCMV remained unclear. Dominant NKG2C+ clonotypes in over 5 donors made up about 1.0-7.0% of CD8+ T cells. The CD3+CD56-NKG2C+ fraction was also led by these clonotypes in a handful of donors.

In regard to this clonotype: Its specificity is unknown.

In generating TCR beta cDNA, 5'RACE template switching with UMIs was used. TCRdb re-called the 5' RACE reads and shows each CDR3 protein once, DNA omitted. The sample's table shows under 600,000 distinct CDR3 sequences. CDR3 length equals 18 residues. The TCR was taken from a woman in her forties or fifties in good health. The sample comprised blood T cells: a sorted CD56 or NKG2C T cell subset, CD4+ or CD8+ T cells, or bulk PBMC T cells (not recorded which). The V gene is TRBV12-3 or TRBV12-4, the J gene TRBJ2-2; TCRdb calls TRBD2, which cannot be checked without DNA. The CDR3 here is CASSFFRGLAGASGELFF.